This T cell receptor beta chain was retrieved from a study of T cells in Graves' hyperthyroidism and ophthalmopathy. Findings of the study overall: Ophthalmopathy and stable hyperthyroidism were separated by a 13 V-J model. The model forecast ophthalmopathy, anticipating it by a median about 7 months before onset.

This clonotype was seen repeatedly, ten times or more. The antigen remains unidentified. The CDR3 is 12 residues long. V gave up 2 bases and J gave up 3 bases, with 5 bases separating them. Per the germline V gene, CDR1 is MNHNY and CDR2 is SVGAGI (reference sequence). Among the patients, aged 18 to 65, hyperthyroidism was newly diagnosed and had lasted under 2 months. For the diagnoses, clinical symptoms, serum thyroxine and TRAb, thyroid ultrasound and orbital computed tomography were used. Amplification of TCR beta CDR3 regions was performed using RNA transcripts as template. In the first-round RT-PCR of the TCR CDR3, the HTBI primer set was used. TCRdb reanalysed the multiplex PCR reads using MiXCR and keeps one entry per CDR3 protein. Found here are 450,000 to 650,000 distinct CDR3 sequences, roughly 20% of them singletons; the top ten hold around a quarter.

This clonotype was sampled from a man in his late teens or twenties with Graves' hyperthyroidism. Material: blood. The chain employs TRBV6-6 and TRBJ2-7; D not resolved. CDR3 in amino acids: CASSYADYEQYF. Here the CDR3 DNA reads TGTGCCAGCAGTTACGCGGACTACGAGCAGTACTTC.